These 11 T cell receptor beta chains originate from one sample sequenced in a study of Ad26.COV2.S vaccination and SARS-CoV-2 variants. Treatment meaning: around 19 received Ad26.COV2.S at low or high dose, single or two shots; several received placebo; per-sample allocation not given. It was on day 63 after the first vaccine or placebo injection that samples were taken. The assay was immunoSEQ multiplex PCR, and TCRdb's table has in-frame clones only and misses some. The sample yields 380,000 or so clones, around 89% seen once. The sample in question was peripheral blood, obtained in a trial of Ad26.COV2.S vaccine versus placebo. Source of these receptors: a person between 18 and 59 years old who received the Ad26.COV2.S COVID-19 vaccine or a placebo.

J is TRBJ1-6 and V is TRBV12-2; the D call TRBD1 from the table was never checked on the DNA. TRBV12-2 is a listed pseudogene. This CDR3 has 14 amino acids. The CDR3 sequence: CASRLGRYNSPLHF. The DNA of the CDR3 is TGTGCAAGTCGCTTGGGGCGTTATAATTCACCCCTCCACTTT.

This rearrangement joins TRBV9 to TRBJ1-4; 11 bases align to TRBD1. The V gene end was trimmed by 3 bases and the J gene end by 6 bases; junction bases not matched to a gene: 7. CDR1 is SGDLS and CDR2 is YYNGEE in the germline V gene. This CDR3 is 16 amino acids long. This CDR3 reads CASSAGQGEVYEKLFF. In DNA, the CDR3 is TGTGCCAGCAGCGCGGGACAGGGGGAGGTTTATGAAAAACTGTTTTTT.

CDR3 DNA: TGCGCCAGCAGTCCCCAGGGGGCGATTGGGGAGCTGTTTTTT. This gives the protein CASSPQGAIGELFF. The V call is TRBV4-3, the J call TRBJ2-2, with TRBD1 identical over 8 bases. The germline V gene encodes CDR1 LGHNA and CDR2 YSLEER. The CDR3 is 14 residues long. V gave up 6 bases and J gave up 8 bases; unmatched junction bases: 8.

The chain carries TRBV2 and TRBJ2-3; D is unclear. CDR1 and CDR2 (germline): SNHLY, FYNNEI. V lost 1 base and J lost 7, with 6 bases in between. This CDR3 has 12 residues. The CDR3 DNA follows: TGTGCCAGCAGTGAAGGGGGAAATACGCAGTATTTT. Its translation is CASSEGGNTQYF.

The CDR3 sequence: CSVEGSTRATYGYTF. CDR3 DNA: TGCAGCGTTGAAGGTAGTACCCGGGCTACCTATGGCTACACCTTC. V is TRBV29-1 and J is TRBJ1-2, with unresolved D. Germline V lookup: CDR1 SQVTM, CDR2 ANQGSEA. The V end was cut by 1 base, the J end by 4 bases, with 16 bases between. This CDR3 has 15 amino acids.

The chain employs TRBV24-1 and TRBJ2-5; D remains unclear. Germline CDR1 is KGHDR and CDR2 is SFDVKD. The CDR3 extends over 13 amino acids. The V end was cut by 0 bases, the J end by 5 bases, with 6 bases between. The CDR3 reads CATSDLYGETQYF. Here the CDR3 DNA reads TGTGCCACCAGTGATTTGTACGGGGAGACCCAGTACTTC.

The chain combines TRBV18 with TRBJ1-4; D not certain. Germline assignment: CDR1 KGHSH and CDR2 LQKENI. The V gene lost 6 bases and the J gene lost 4 bases, with 15 bases spanning the gap. The CDR3 totals 15 residues. CDR3 nucleotide sequence: TGTGCCAGCTCTCACATTCCGGACTTTAATGAAAAACTGTTTTTT. This gives the protein CASSHIPDFNEKLFF.

This sequence joins TRBV4-1 and TRBJ1-5, with D unclear. Germline V CDR1 and CDR2: MGHRA, YSYEKL. Trimming stripped 4 bases from V and 6 bases from J, with 16 bases between. The CDR3 is 15 amino acids. The CDR3 DNA sequence: TGCGCCAGCAGCCGAGAAGTGAGATCGGGTCAGCCCCAGCATTTT. Translated: CASSREVRSGQPQHF.

V usage is TRBV11-2 and J usage is TRBJ2-7; 12 bases are shared with TRBD2. CDR3 length equals 18 residues. Germline CDR1 SGHAT, CDR2 FQNNGV. Germline trimming cut 1 base from V and 3 bases from J; bases unmatched to any gene: 10. DNA for the CDR3: TGTGCCAGCAGCTTAGCGCGACTAGCGGGAGCTGCATTCTACGAGCAGTACTTC. Translation: CASSLARLAGAAFYEQYF.

This clone was recorded a few times. The V and J genes are TRBV6-2 or TRBV6-3 and TRBJ1-1, with 7 bases aligning to TRBD1. The V gene end was trimmed by 3 bases and the J gene end by 4 bases; junction bases not matched to a gene: 5. The germline CDR1 and CDR2 sequences are MNHEY and SVGEGT. This CDR3 is built from 14 residues. In DNA form, the CDR3 reads TGTGCCAGCAGTTATTCTCGGACAGGCACTGAAGCTTTCTTT. This codes for CASSYSRTGTEAFF.

The chain uses TRBV5-4 and TRBJ1-1; TRBD1 is a possible D gene (6 bases). The germline gives CDR1 SGHNT, CDR2 YYREEE (reference sequence). This CDR3 region has 15 residues. V gave up 0 bases and J gave up 1 base, with 10 bases separating them. The CDR3 DNA reads as TGTGCCAGCAGCTTGGCCGCAGGGGCGAACACTGAAGCTTTCTTT. Amino acids: CASSLAAGANTEAFF.